This TCR beta chain was documented in a study of immune heterogeneity within non-small cell lung tumors. The starting template was genomic DNA from bulk tumor, about 600 ng per sample. Several biopsies were spaced far apart within each primary tumor and obtained as surgery took place. Enrolled patients presented with newly diagnosed, previously untreated non-small cell lung cancer and underwent curative surgery. Germline V gene sequence: CDR1 DFQATT, CDR2 SNEGSKA (reference sequence). The V end lost 6 bases, the J end lost 1 base, and 18 bases lay between the germline ends. This CDR3 is 15 amino acids long. Multiplex PCR (32 V and 13 J primers) was used to amplify the TCR beta CDR3. TCRdb re-derived calls from the multiplex PCR reads in MiXCR, one entry per CDR3 protein. The table lists 9,500 to 13,000 distinct CDR3 sequences, more than 25% of them singletons, with over 20% in the top ten.

The chain links TRBV20-1 to TRBJ1-1; no firm D call. This TCR was sampled from a woman in her forties or fifties with non-small cell lung cancer. Sequenced material: lung tumor tissue. The CDR3 reads CSAPPPGRKNTEAFF. CDR3 coding DNA: TGCAGTGCCCCTCCCCCCGGCCGAAAGAACACTGAAGCTTTCTTT.